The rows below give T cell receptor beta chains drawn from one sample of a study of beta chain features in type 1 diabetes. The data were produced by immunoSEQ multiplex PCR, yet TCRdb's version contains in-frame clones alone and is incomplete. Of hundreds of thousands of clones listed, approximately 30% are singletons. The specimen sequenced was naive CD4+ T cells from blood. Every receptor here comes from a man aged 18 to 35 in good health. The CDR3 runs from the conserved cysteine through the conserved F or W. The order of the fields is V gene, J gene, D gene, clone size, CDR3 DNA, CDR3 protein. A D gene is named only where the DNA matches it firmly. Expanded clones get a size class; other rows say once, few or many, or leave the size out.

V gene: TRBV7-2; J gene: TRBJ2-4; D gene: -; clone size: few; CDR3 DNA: TGTGCCAGCAGCCCCCGGGCCGAGGGCAAAAACATTCAGTACTTC; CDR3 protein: CASSPRAEGKNIQYF
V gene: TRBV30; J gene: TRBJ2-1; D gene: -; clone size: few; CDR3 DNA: TGTGCCTGGCAAAACTTGGACCGTCTATTCTTC; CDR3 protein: CAWQNLDRLFF
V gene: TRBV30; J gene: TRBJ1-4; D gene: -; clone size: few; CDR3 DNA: TGTGCCTGGAGTATGAGCGGGTTTACTAATGAAAAACTGTTTTTT; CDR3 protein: CAWSMSGFTNEKLFF
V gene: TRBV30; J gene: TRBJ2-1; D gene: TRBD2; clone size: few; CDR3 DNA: TGTGCCTGGGGAGGACTAGCGGGGCCCTACAATGAGCAGTTCTTC; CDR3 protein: CAWGGLAGPYNEQFF
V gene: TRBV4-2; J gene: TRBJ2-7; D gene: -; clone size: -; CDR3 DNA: TGTGCCAGCAGCCCACGGACAGTGATCTACGAGCAGTACTTC; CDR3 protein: CASSPRTVIYEQYF
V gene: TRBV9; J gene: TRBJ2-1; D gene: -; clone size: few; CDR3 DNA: TGTGCCAGCAGCGTAGGGCTTGAAGGGATTGAGCAGTTCTTC; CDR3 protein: CASSVGLEGIEQFF
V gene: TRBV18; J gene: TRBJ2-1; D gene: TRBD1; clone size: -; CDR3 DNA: TGTGCCAGCTCATTCCGACAGGGCGATGAGCAGTTCTTC; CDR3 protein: CASSFRQGDEQFF
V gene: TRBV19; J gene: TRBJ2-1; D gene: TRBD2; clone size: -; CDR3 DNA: TGTGCCGTGCGGGGAGGGAGTGAGCAGTTCTTC; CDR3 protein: CAVRGGSEQFF
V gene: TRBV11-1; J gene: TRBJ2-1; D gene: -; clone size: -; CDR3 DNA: TGTGCCAGCAGCTTAGACAGGGCCGCCTACAATGAGCAGTTCTTC; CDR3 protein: CASSLDRAAYNEQFF
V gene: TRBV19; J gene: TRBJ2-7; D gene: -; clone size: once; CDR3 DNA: TGTGCCAGTAGTATAGATCGGAACGAGCAGTACTTC; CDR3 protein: CASSIDRNEQYF
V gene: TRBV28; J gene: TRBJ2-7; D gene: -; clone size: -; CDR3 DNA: TGTGCCAGCACCCAGCAAGGCAGGGGACGGTCCTACGAGCAGTACTTC; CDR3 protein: CASTQQGRGRSYEQYF
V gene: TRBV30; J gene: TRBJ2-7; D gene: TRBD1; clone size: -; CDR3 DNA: TGTGCCTGGCTCTCCGGGACAGGGGTGTACGAGCAGTACTTC; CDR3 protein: CAWLSGTGVYEQYF
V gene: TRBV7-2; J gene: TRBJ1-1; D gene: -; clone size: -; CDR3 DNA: TGTGCCAGCAGCTTCACAGGGTTCACTGAAGCTTTCTTT; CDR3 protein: CASSFTGFTEAFF
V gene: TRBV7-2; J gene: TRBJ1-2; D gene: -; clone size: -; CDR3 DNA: TGTGCCAGCACGCCGCAGTCGAACTATGGCTACACCTTC; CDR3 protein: CASTPQSNYGYTF
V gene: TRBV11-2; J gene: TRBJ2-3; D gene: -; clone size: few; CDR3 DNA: TGTGCCAGCAGCTACCTACACACAGATACGCAGTATTTT; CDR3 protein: CASSYLHTDTQYF
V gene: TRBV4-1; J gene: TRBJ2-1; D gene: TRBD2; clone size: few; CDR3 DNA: TGCGCCAGCAGCCAAGATGGACTAGCGGCCGACCGTTACAATGAGCAGTTCTTC; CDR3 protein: CASSQDGLAADRYNEQFF
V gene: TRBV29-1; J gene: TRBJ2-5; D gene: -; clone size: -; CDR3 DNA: TGCAGCGTTGTTGGCGGACAAGAGACCCAGTACTTC; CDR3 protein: CSVVGGQETQYF
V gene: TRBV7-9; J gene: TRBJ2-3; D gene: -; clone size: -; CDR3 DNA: TGTGCCAGCAGCTTAAATTTTGGCTCACTAGACCGAACGGATACGCAGTATTTT; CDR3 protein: CASSLNFGSLDRTDTQYF
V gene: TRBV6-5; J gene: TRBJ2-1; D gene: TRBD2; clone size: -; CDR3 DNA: TGTGCCAGCAGACCCCGACTAGCGGGAACTTATGAGCAGTTCTTC; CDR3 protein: CASRPRLAGTYEQFF
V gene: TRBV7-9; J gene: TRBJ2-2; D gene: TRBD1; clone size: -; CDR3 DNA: TGTGCCAGCAGCTTTTGGGGACAGGGGAGCACCGGGGAGCTGTTTTTT; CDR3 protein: CASSFWGQGSTGELFF
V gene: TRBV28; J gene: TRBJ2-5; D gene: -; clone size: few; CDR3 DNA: TGTGCCAGCAGACGAGTCAACCAGGAGACCCAGTACTTC; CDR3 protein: CASRRVNQETQYF
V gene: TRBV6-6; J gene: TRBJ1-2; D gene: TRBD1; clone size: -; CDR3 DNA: TGTGCCAGCAGCCGCATAGGACAGGGAGACTATGGCTACACCTTC; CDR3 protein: CASSRIGQGDYGYTF
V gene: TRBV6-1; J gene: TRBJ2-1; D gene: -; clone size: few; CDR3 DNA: TGTGCCAGCAGTCCTCGGGAGTTCAATGAGCAGTTCTTC; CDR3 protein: CASSPREFNEQFF
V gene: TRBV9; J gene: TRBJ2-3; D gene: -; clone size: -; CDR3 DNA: TGTGCCAGCAGCGTAGGAGGTACGCAGTATTTT; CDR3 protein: CASSVGGTQYF
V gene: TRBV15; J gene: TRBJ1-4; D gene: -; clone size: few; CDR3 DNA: TGTGCCACCAGCAGAGTTACCAGGGAGAATGAAAAACTGTTTTTT; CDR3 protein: CATSRVTRENEKLFF
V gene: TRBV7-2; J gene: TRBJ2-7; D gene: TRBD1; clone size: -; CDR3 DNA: TGTGCCAGCAGCACCAGGGGGGGACAGGGCTCCTACGAGCAGTACTTC; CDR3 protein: CASSTRGGQGSYEQYF
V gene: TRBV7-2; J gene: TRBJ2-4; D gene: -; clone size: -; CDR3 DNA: TGTGCCAGCAGCAAGTGGGTTGGCAAAAACATTCAGTACTTC; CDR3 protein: CASSKWVGKNIQYF
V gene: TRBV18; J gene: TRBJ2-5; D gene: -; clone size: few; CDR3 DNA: TGTGCCAGCTCACCAAAGAACTACCAAGAGACCCAGTACTTC; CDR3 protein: CASSPKNYQETQYF
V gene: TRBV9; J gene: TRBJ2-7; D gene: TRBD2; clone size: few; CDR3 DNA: TGTGCCAGCAGCGTCTCGCCTAGCGGTTCCCACGAGCAGTACTTC; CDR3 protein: CASSVSPSGSHEQYF
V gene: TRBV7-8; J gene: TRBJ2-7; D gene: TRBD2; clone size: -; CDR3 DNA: TGTGCCAGCAGCTTTTTGACTAGCTCAAACGAGCAGTACTTC; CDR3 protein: CASSFLTSSNEQYF
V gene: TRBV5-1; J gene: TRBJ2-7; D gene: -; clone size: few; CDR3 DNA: TGCGCCAGCAGCCCAGACTTATACGAGCAGTACTTC; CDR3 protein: CASSPDLYEQYF
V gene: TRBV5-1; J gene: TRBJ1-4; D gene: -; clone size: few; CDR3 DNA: TGCGCCAGCAGCTTGGGGCGTCGGTGGTTTTTT; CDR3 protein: CASSLGRRWFF
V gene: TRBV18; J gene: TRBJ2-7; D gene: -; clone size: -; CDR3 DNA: TGTGCCAGCTCACGAGACTACGAGCAGTACTTC; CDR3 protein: CASSRDYEQYF
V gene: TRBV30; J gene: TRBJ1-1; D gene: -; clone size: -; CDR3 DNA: TGTGCCTGGAGTGGGACGAACACTGAAGCTTTCTTT; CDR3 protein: CAWSGTNTEAFF
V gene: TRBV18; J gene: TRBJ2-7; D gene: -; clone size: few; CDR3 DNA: TGTGCCAGCTCACCTGGGGGCCGCAGCTCCTACGAGCAGTACTTC; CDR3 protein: CASSPGGRSSYEQYF
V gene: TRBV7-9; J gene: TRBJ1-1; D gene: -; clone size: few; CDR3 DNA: TGTGCCAGCAGCTTCGGGATGAACACTGAAGCTTTCTTT; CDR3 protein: CASSFGMNTEAFF
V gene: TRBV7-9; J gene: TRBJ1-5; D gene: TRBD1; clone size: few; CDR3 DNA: TGTGCCAGCAGCTTAGCGACAGGGGGTGGTCAGCCCCAGCATTTT; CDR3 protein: CASSLATGGGQPQHF
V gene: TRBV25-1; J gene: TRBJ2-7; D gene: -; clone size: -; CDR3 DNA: TGTGCCAGCAGTCCGCCGGACTACCAGTACGAGCAGTACTTC; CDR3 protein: CASSPPDYQYEQYF
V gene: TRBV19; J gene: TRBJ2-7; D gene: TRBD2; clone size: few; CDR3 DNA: TGTGCCAGTAGTACGTTCGGGGGGGCGAACTACGAGCAGTACTTC; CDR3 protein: CASSTFGGANYEQYF
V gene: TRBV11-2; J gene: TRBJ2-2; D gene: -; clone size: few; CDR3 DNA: TGTGCCAGCAGCTTAAGCGAGTTGAACACCGGGGAGCTGTTTTTT; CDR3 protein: CASSLSELNTGELFF
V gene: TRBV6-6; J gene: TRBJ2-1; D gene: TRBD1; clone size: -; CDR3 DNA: TGTGCCAGCAGTGCCCGGGACAGGGGCGGCAATGAGCAGTTCTTC; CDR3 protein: CASSARDRGGNEQFF
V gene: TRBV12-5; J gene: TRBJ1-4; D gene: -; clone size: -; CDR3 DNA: TGTGCTAGTGGTTTAAACGAGGAAAAACTGTTTTTT; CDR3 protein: CASGLNEEKLFF
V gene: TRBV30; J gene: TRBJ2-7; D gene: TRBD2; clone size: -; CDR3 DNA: TGTGCCTGGAATCAAGCGGGAGGTTCCTACGAGCAGTACTTC; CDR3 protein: CAWNQAGGSYEQYF
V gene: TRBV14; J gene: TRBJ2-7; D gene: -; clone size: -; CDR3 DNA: TGTGCCAGCAGCCAAGGTAACGCGCCAGTGCAGTACTTC; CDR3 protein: CASSQGNAPVQYF
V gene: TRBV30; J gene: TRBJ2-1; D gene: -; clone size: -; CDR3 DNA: TGTGCCTGGAGTGTACGTCCAGGGCGAAACTACAATGAGCAGTTCTTC; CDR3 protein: CAWSVRPGRNYNEQFF
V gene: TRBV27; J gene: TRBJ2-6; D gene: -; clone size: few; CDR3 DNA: TGTGCCAACGCCCTGGGGTCCAACGTCCTGACTTTC; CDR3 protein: CANALGSNVLTF
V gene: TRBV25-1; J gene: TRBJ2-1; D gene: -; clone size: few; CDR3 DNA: TGTGCCAGCAGTGAACCAGGGACGGGGCCCTACAATGAGCAGTTCTTC; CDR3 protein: CASSEPGTGPYNEQFF
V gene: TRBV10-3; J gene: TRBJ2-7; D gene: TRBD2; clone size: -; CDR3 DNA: TGTGCCATCAGCACTAGCGAAAACTCCTACGAGCAGTACTTC; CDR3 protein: CAISTSENSYEQYF
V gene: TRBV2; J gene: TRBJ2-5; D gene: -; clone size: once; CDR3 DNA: TGTGCCAGCAGACCCTGGACGGCCGAGGGGACCCAGTACTTC; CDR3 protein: CASRPWTAEGTQYF
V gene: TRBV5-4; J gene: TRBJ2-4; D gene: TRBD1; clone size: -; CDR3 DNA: TGTGCCAGCAGCCGAAGGGACAGGGTAAACATTCAGTACTTC; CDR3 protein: CASSRRDRVNIQYF
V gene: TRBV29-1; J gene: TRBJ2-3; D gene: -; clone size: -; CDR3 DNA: TGCAGCGTATCGATAGGGGTGGCAGATACGCAGTATTTT; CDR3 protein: CSVSIGVADTQYF
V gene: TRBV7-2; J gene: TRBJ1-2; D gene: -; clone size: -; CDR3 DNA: TGTGCCAGCAGCTTAGCTCGCTGGCGCTATGGCTACACCTTC; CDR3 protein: CASSLARWRYGYTF
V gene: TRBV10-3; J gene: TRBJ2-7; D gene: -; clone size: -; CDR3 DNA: TGTGCCATCAGTGACGAAGACAGCTACGAGCAGTACTTC; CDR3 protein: CAISDEDSYEQYF
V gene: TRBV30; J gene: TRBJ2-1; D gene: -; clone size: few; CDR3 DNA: TGTGCCTGGAGCGAGACCGGGAGTGACAATGAGCAGTTCTTC; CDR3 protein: CAWSETGSDNEQFF